Below are 9 T cell receptor beta chains sequenced from a single sample in a study of T cells in Graves' hyperthyroidism and ophthalmopathy. RNA transcripts gave rise to amplified TCR beta CDR3 regions. TCR CDR3 underwent first-round RT-PCR with the HTBI primer set. One entry per CDR3 protein results from TCRdb running MiXCR on the multiplex PCR reads. The sample lists around 800,000 distinct CDR3 sequences, approximately 40% seen once, with roughly 8.3% in the top ten. Source material: blood. These receptors were obtained from a man younger than 30 with Graves' hyperthyroidism.

This clonotype was counted many times. The chain uses TRBV15 and TRBJ2-5; 8 bases fit TRBD2. After removal of 2 bases from V and 1 base from J, the junction contained 3 bases not matched to a gene. CDR3 length: 15 amino acids. From germline, CDR1 is LNHNV and CDR2 YYDKDF (reference sequence). Here the CDR3 DNA reads TGTGCCACCAGCAGATTTAGCGGGGCCCAAGAGACCCAGTACTTC. As protein: CATSRFSGAQETQYF. Using reference TRBV15 and TRBJ2-5 for the parts outside the CDR3, the full variable domain is DAMVIQNPRYQVTQFGKPVTLSCSQTLNHNVMYWYQQKSSQAPKLLFHYYDKDFNNEADTPDNFQSRRPNTSFCFLDIRSPGLGDTAMYLCATSRFSGAQETQYFGPGTRLLVL.

The chain links TRBV9 to TRBJ2-5, with 11 positions matching TRBD2. CDR3 length equals 17 residues. Germline loops: CDR1 SGDLS, CDR2 YYNGEE. V was pared by 2 bases and J by 4 bases, with 10 bases of the junction left unmatched. CDR3: CASSVTTRLAGGETQYF. As DNA, the CDR3 is TGTGCCAGCAGCGTCACAACGAGGCTAGCGGGAGGAGAGACCCAGTACTTC.

V usage is TRBV7-2 and J usage is TRBJ2-7, with a tentative D call TRBD1 (6 bases). This CDR3 comprises 15 residues. V lost 1 base and J 5 bases, leaving 15 bases between the germline ends. Germline V gene sequence: CDR1 SGHTA, CDR2 FQGNSA. The DNA of the CDR3 is TGTACCAGCAGCTTAGAGACAGGACCTCACCACGAGCAGTACTTC. Translation: CTSSLETGPHHEQYF.

V is TRBV20-1 and J is TRBJ1-2; 7 bases map to TRBD1. Germline loops: CDR1 DFQATT, CDR2 SNEGSKA (reference sequence). With 7 bases clipped from V and 7 bases from J, the junction kept 9 bases outside the gene matches. The CDR3 has 12 residues. The DNA of the CDR3 is TGCAGTGTTCCGGGACAGCGCTGTGGCTACACCTTC. Amino acids: CSVPGQRCGYTF.

This clonotype was found many times. The chain carries TRBV7-8 and TRBJ1-4, with D possibly being TRBD1 (5 bases). The V end lost 5 bases, the J end lost 8 bases, and 12 bases lay between the germline ends. Germline CDR1 reads SGHVS; CDR2 reads FQNEAQ. The CDR3 runs 13 residues. CDR3 loop: CASSPGVGEKLFF. The CDR3 DNA follows: TGTGCCAGCAGCCCGGGGGTGGGGGAAAAACTGTTTTTT.

This clonotype has just a few counts. V is TRBV7-2 and J is TRBJ2-7; D may be TRBD2 (6 bases). Between the trimmed V and J ends, which lost 5 bases and 2 bases, there was a span of 13 bases. This CDR3 has 14 amino acids. Germline loops: CDR1 SGHTA, CDR2 FQGNSA. CDR3 protein: CASSLMSGPYEQYF. The CDR3 DNA reads TGTGCCAGCAGCCTTATGAGCGGGCCCTACGAGCAGTACTTC.

Remarks on this clonotype: A much larger clone is a single base away; this may be a read error. This chain joins TRBV7-4 and TRBJ2-2; D tentatively reads TRBD1 or TRBD2 (6 bases each). The CDR3 is made up of 14 amino acids. CDR1 is SGHVT, CDR2 SQSDAQ, per germline. CDR3 DNA: TGTGCCAGCAGGGGAGAGGGGGGCTCCGGGGAGCTGCTTTTT. As protein: CASRGEGGSGELLF. The full variable domain, rest sourced from reference TRBV7-4 and TRBJ2-2, is GAGVSQSPRYKVAKRGRDVALRCDSISGHVTLYWYRQTLGQGSEVLTYSQSDAQRDKSGRPSGRFSAERPERSVSTLKIQRTEQGDSAVYLCASRGEGGSGELLFGEGSRLTVL.

This clonotype was detected only a few times. V is TRBV20-1 and J is TRBJ1-5, with 9 bases fitting TRBD1. CDR1 and CDR2 from the germline V gene are DFQATT and SNEGSKA (reference sequence). This CDR3 has 16 amino acids. J lost 6 bases, V lost 0 bases, and 9 bases had no gene match. The CDR3 DNA is TGCAGTGCTAGAGACGAAAACAGGGGGCAGGGTCAGCCCCAGCATTTT. Translating gives CSARDENRGQGQPQHF.

The chain joins TRBV4-1 to TRBJ2-7; 8 nucleotides agree with TRBD2. With 4 bases clipped from V and 7 bases from J, the junction kept 9 bases outside the gene matches. The germline V gene encodes CDR1 MGHRA and CDR2 YSYEKL. The length of the CDR3 is 14 residues. DNA of the CDR3: TGCGCCAGCAGCCCTCCGGGACTAGTGGGTGAGCAGTACTTC. It is translated as CASSPPGLVGEQYF.